The 22 T cell receptor beta chains presented below share a single source sample, sequenced in a study of CD8 T cells in ankylosing spondylitis (dated by TCRdb to between 2016 and 2019). Points the paper makes about the study in general: Blood from ankylosing spondylitis patients appeared to be characterized by a TCR beta motif made up of several highly homologous amino acid variants.

The antigens of these receptors remain unknown. Library preparation was by 5' RACE. Instrument used: Illumina HiSeq 2500. The public reads were quality trimmed at Q25 with fastp and then assembled into clones with MiXCR by TCRdb, keeping productive beta chains. For every CDR3 protein sequence, its rows merge into one entry that carries the most common genes and DNA. The sample table shows around 480,000 distinct CDR3 sequences, and under 20% are seen once. The ten largest clonotypes hold approximately 1% of the sample. Material: blood, either unsorted or a sorted T cell fraction (not recorded which). These receptors were taken from a male donor with ankylosing spondylitis.

The chain has TRBV20-1 and TRBJ2-7; D remains unclear. With 0 bases removed from V and 2 bases from J, the gap between germline ends came to 14 bases. The CDR3 totals 15 residues. Germline V gives CDR1 DFQATT, CDR2 SNEGSKA (reference sequence). CDR3 nucleotides: TGCAGTGCTAGAGACTCATCCGGGTTAGCCTACGAGCAGTACTTC. Protein product: CSARDSSGLAYEQYF.

The chain recombines TRBV29-1 with TRBJ2-7, with D perhaps TRBD1 or TRBD2 (6 bases each). Germline-derived CDR1 and CDR2 are SQVTM and ANQGSEA. Trimming took off 5 bases at V and 6 bases at J, with 23 bases between the two ends. This CDR3 is built from 15 residues. Here the CDR3 reads CSVLPEGGFWSEQYF. Written as DNA, the CDR3 is TGCAGCGTTCTACCCGAAGGGGGGTTCTGGTCCGAGCAGTACTTC.

This clonotype was observed many times. An end of the junction differs from the germline gene, which may be a read error. The rearrangement uses TRBV5-1 and TRBJ2-7, with D perhaps TRBD2 (6 bases). Germline lookup yields CDR1 SGHRS and CDR2 YFSETQ. The CDR3 has 13 amino acids. CDR3 sequence (DNA): TGTGCCAGCAGTTTAGCGGCAGCCTACGAGCAGTACTTC. It specifies CASSLAAAYEQYF.

This chain links TRBV7-2 with TRBJ2-7; 8 bases fit TRBD1. The V and J ends lost 5 bases and 5 bases, in that order; junction bases with no gene match: 5. Germline loops: CDR1 SGHTA, CDR2 FQGNSA. This CDR3 region has 13 residues. The CDR3: CASSRGQAHEQYF. The CDR3 DNA follows: TGTGCCAGCAGCCGGGGACAGGCCCACGAGCAGTACTTC.

This clonotype showed up just a few times. J is TRBJ2-7 and V is TRBV12-3 or TRBV12-4; D not resolved. The V end lost 3 bases, the J end lost 4 bases, and 16 bases lay between the germline ends. CDR3 size: 15 residues. The CDR3 sequence: CASSFNPAHKYEQYF. DNA of the CDR3: TGTGCCAGCAGTTTTAATCCTGCCCACAAATACGAGCAGTACTTC.

The chain couples TRBV6-1 to TRBJ1-1; D remains unclear. Germline-derived CDR1 and CDR2 are MNHNS and SASEGT. The V end was cut by 5 bases, the J end by 1 base, with 11 bases between. The CDR3 covers 14 residues. CDR3 loop: CASSRSAANTEAFF. The DNA for the CDR3 is TGTGCCAGCAGTCGCTCCGCAGCGAACACTGAAGCTTTCTTT.

In its sample, this clonotype was seen a few times. V and J are TRBV20-1 and TRBJ2-2; a possible D gene is TRBD2 (5 bases). Germline values: CDR1 DFQATT, CDR2 SNEGSKA (reference sequence). The length of the CDR3 is 13 residues. V gave up 6 bases and J gave up 4 bases, with 12 bases separating them. CDR3 in amino acids: CSAGGSGTGELFF. For the CDR3, the DNA is TGCAGTGCCGGAGGCTCGGGCACCGGGGAGCTGTTTTTT.

In its sample, this clonotype was seen a few times. V usage is TRBV6-1 and J usage is TRBJ2-3, with a tentative D call TRBD2 (7 bases). Trimming left V 7 bases short and J 3 bases short, with 17 bases between. The CDR3 totals 15 residues. Per the germline V gene, CDR1 is MNHNS and CDR2 is SASEGT. This CDR3 reads CASIGGGAPTDTQYF. The CDR3 nucleotides are TGTGCCAGCATAGGGGGGGGGGCGCCAACAGATACGCAGTATTTT.

The chain links TRBV20-1 to TRBJ2-2; D not resolved. CDR3 size: 12 residues. The germline gives CDR1 DFQATT, CDR2 SNEGSKA (reference sequence). Trimming took 3 bases from V and 6 from J, leaving 8 bases between them. CDR3 protein: CSARWGPGELFF. CDR3 DNA: TGCAGTGCTAGGTGGGGTCCCGGGGAGCTGTTTTTT.

This clonotype was counted a few times. This chain links TRBV7-3 with TRBJ2-1, with D perhaps TRBD1 or TRBD2 (5 bases each). The CDR3 is 15 amino acids. V was cut by 5 bases and J by 7 bases, with 18 bases left in between. The V gene's germline CDR1 is SGHTA and CDR2 FQGTGA. CDR3 nucleotide sequence: TGTGCCAGCAGCCTAGGGACCGCCACCGGGAATGAGCAGTTCTTC. Protein product: CASSLGTATGNEQFF.

This clonotype was observed a handful of times. This chain connects TRBV29-1 to TRBJ2-4; D may be TRBD1 or TRBD2 (5 bases each). The CDR3 sequence is 13 residues long. Trimming shortened V by 6 bases and J by 7 bases, and 16 bases separated the two germline ends. CDR1 is SQVTM, CDR2 ANQGSEA, per germline. CDR3 region: CSVRDGQRNIQYF. The DNA of the CDR3 is TGCAGCGTCCGGGACGGCCAAAGGAACATTCAGTACTTC.

The J gene is TRBJ2-5, the V gene TRBV7-2; 14 nucleotides match TRBD2. This CDR3 spans 18 amino acids. V dropped 0 bases and J dropped 3; count of bases not matched to a gene: 6. CDR1 SGHTA and CDR2 FQGNSA come from the germline V gene. This CDR3 is CASSLAGLAGELKETQYF. In DNA form, the CDR3 reads TGTGCCAGCAGCTTAGCGGGACTAGCGGGGGAATTAAAAGAGACCCAGTACTTC.

This chain connects TRBV12-3 or TRBV12-4 to TRBJ2-3, with D possibly TRBD1 on 6 matching bases. The CDR3 totals 14 residues. V lost 7 bases to trimming and J lost 3 bases, with 14 bases between them. The CDR3 here is CASISTGLTDTQYF. The CDR3 nucleotides read TGTGCCAGCATCTCAACAGGGTTAACAGATACGCAGTATTTT.

This clonotype was counted between two and nine times. V and J are TRBV4-2 and TRBJ2-5; 9 nucleotides line up with TRBD2. The CDR3 has 16 residues. The trim removed 1 base at V and 2 bases at J, leaving 5 bases unmatched. Germline V gene lookup returns CDR1 LGHNA and CDR2 YNFKEQ. CDR3 amino acids: CASSQVIAGAQETQYF. The DNA of the CDR3 is TGTGCCAGCAGCCAAGTAATAGCGGGGGCTCAAGAGACCCAGTACTTC.

The J gene is TRBJ2-7, the V gene TRBV5-5; a weak D match, TRBD2 (5 bases). The germline gives CDR1 SGHKS, CDR2 YYEKEE (reference sequence). The CDR3 loop spans 15 amino acids. Trimming removed 0 bases at V and 3 bases at J, with 13 bases between. CDR3 in DNA: TGTGCCAGCAGCTTGGGCCCCGGGCGGGTCTACGAGCAGTACTTC. Residues: CASSLGPGRVYEQYF.

This clonotype showed up many times. The chain uses TRBV7-9 and TRBJ1-5; 7 bases are shared with TRBD1. This CDR3 is built from 14 residues. V dropped 6 bases and J dropped 6; count of bases not matched to a gene: 8. Germline V gives CDR1 SEHNR, CDR2 FQNEAQ (reference sequence). The CDR3 DNA sequence: TGTGCCAGCAGTCTGGACAGGTCCGGTCAGCCCCAGCATTTT. It is translated as CASSLDRSGQPQHF.

The chain employs TRBV28 and TRBJ2-3, with 7 bases aligning to TRBD1. Germline loops: CDR1 MDHEN, CDR2 SYDVKM. The V and J ends lost 6 bases and 2 bases, in that order; junction bases with no gene match: 20. The length of the CDR3 is 19 residues. The CDR3 DNA is TGTGCCAGCAGCCACCAGACAGGGATACTCCGAATTGCCACAGATACGCAGTATTTT. This gives the protein CASSHQTGILRIATDTQYF.

This clonotype showed up many times. The chain is built from TRBV12-3 or TRBV12-4 and TRBJ1-2; D possibly corresponds to TRBD1 (6 bases). The germline V and J ends were trimmed by 3 bases and 3 bases, with 8 bases remaining between them. This CDR3 contains 13 residues. The chain's CDR3 is CASSFGGDYGYTF. The DNA of the CDR3 is TGTGCCAGCAGTTTCGGGGGCGACTATGGCTACACCTTC.

This chain links TRBV6-5 with TRBJ1-6, with D uncertain. Between the trimmed V and J ends, which lost 0 bases and 2 bases, there was a span of 11 bases. This CDR3 comprises 17 residues. CDR1 is MNHEY, CDR2 SVGAGI, per germline. In DNA form, the CDR3 reads TGTGCCAGCAGTTACTCGAATAGAGAGCCCTATAATTCACCCCTCCACTTT. Amino acids: CASSYSNREPYNSPLHF.

This clonotype was picked up a small number of times. The chain joins TRBV7-2 to TRBJ2-2, with D unresolved. CDR3 length equals 14 residues. Germline CDR1 and CDR2: SGHTA and FQGNSA. Trimming removed 4 bases at V and 4 bases at J, with 10 bases between. The chain's CDR3 is CASSSLSGTGELFF. CDR3 bases: TGTGCCAGCAGCTCCCTCAGTGGCACCGGGGAGCTGTTTTTT.

The rearrangement uses TRBV12-3 or TRBV12-4 and TRBJ1-5; no clear D gene. Trimming left V 4 bases short and J 1 base short, with 11 bases between. This CDR3 has 15 amino acids. CDR3 bases: TGTGCCAGCAGTTGGGCGACCACGAGCAATCAGCCCCAGCATTTT. Protein product: CASSWATTSNQPQHF.

This clonotype came up many times. The rearrangement uses TRBV7-9 and TRBJ2-7; the D gene is possibly TRBD1 (6 bases). CDR1 is SEHNR and CDR2 is FQNEAQ in the germline V gene (reference sequence). Trimming took off 5 bases at V and 4 bases at J, with 9 bases between the two ends. The CDR3 is made up of 12 amino acids. The CDR3 DNA reads TGTGCCAGCAGCCTTACAGGGTACGAGCAGTACTTC. This gives the protein CASSLTGYEQYF.